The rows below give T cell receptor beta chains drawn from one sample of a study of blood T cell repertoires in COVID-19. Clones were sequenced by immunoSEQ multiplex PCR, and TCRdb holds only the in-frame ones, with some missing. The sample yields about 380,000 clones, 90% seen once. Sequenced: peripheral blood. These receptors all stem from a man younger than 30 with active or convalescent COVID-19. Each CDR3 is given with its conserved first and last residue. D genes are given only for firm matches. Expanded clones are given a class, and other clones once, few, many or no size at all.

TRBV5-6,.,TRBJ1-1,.,CASSSVPGFSGTEAFF,TGTGCCAGCAGCTCGGTGCCAGGGTTCTCGGGCACTGAAGCTTTCTTT
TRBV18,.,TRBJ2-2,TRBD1,CASSAPGTGAGELFF,TGTGCCAGCTCAGCCCCCGGGACAGGGGCCGGGGAGCTGTTTTTT
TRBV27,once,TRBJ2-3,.,CASSLYQVTDTQYF,TGTGCCAGCAGTTTATACCAGGTCACAGATACGCAGTATTTT
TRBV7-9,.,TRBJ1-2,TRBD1,CASTKNDLGGDYGYTF,TGTGCCAGCACCAAAAACGACTTAGGGGGCGACTATGGCTACACCTTC
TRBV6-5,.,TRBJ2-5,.,CASSYPDNRRTQYF,TGTGCCAGCAGTTACCCGGACAACCGGCGGACCCAGTACTTC
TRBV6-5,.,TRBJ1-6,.,CASSYLELFNSPLHF,TGTGCCAGCAGTTACTTGGAGCTTTTTAATTCACCCCTCCACTTT
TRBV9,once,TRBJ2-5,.,CASSGRVGETQYF,TGTGCCAGCAGCGGGAGGGTTGGGGAGACCCAGTACTTC
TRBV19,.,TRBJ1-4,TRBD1,CASSVNTGDSNEKLFF,TGTGCCAGTAGTGTCAACACAGGGGATTCTAATGAAAAACTGTTTTTT
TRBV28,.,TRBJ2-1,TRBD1,CASSLLDREDNEQFF,TGTGCCAGCAGTTTACTAGACAGGGAAGACAATGAGCAGTTCTTC
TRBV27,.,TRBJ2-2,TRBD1,CASSLGQGPFGELFF,TGTGCCAGCAGTTTAGGACAGGGGCCTTTCGGGGAGCTGTTTTTT
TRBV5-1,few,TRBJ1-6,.,CASNRDNSPLHF,TGCGCCAGCAACAGAGATAATTCACCCCTCCACTTT
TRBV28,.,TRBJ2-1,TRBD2,CASSPRELAGVYNEQFF,TGTGCCAGCAGTCCCCGGGAGCTAGCGGGGGTCTACAATGAGCAGTTCTTC
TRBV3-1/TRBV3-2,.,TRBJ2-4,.,CASSQVSGVAKNIQYF,TGTGCCAGCAGCCAAGTCTCCGGGGTGGCCAAAAACATTCAGTACTTC
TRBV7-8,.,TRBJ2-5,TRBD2,CASSRRGPSGRETQYF,TGTGCCAGCAGCCGTAGGGGGCCTAGCGGGAGAGAGACCCAGTACTTC
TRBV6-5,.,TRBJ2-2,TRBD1,CASNLQGAQTGELFF,TGTGCCAGCAACCTACAGGGGGCGCAGACCGGGGAGCTGTTTTTT
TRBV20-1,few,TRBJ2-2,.,CSASSGMVTGELFF,TGCAGTGCTAGTTCGGGAATGGTCACCGGGGAGCTGTTTTTT
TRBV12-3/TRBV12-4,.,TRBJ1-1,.,CASSFNSGTEAFF,TGTGCCAGCAGTTTTAACTCGGGCACTGAAGCTTTCTTT
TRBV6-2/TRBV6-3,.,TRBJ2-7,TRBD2,CASSYPPSGNSYEQYF,TGTGCCAGCAGTTACCCACCTAGCGGGAACTCCTACGAGCAGTACTTC
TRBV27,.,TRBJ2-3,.,CASSWDFTDTQYF,TGTGCCAGCAGCTGGGACTTCACAGATACGCAGTATTTT
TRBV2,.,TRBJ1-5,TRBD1,CASTVTGGKQPQHF,TGTGCCAGCACGGTAACAGGGGGCAAGCAGCCCCAGCATTTT
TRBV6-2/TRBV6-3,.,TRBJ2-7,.,CASSYLGGRIEQYF,TGTGCCAGCAGTTACCTCGGAGGCCGGATCGAGCAGTACTTC
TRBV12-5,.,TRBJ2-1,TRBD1,CASGLAGGNEQFF,TGTGCTAGTGGTTTGGCAGGGGGAAATGAGCAGTTCTTC
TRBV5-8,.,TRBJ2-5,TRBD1,CASSLGDRVVETQYF,TGTGCCAGCAGCTTGGGGGACAGGGTTGTAGAGACCCAGTACTTC
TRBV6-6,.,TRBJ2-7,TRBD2,CASSRGTSGRVGSYEQYF,TGTGCCAGCAGTCGCGGGACTAGCGGGAGGGTAGGATCCTACGAGCAGTACTTC
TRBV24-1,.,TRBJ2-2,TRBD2,CATAGRRLADTGELFF,TGTGCCACCGCCGGTAGGCGACTAGCGGACACCGGGGAGCTGTTTTTT
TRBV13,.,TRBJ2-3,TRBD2,CASSMGLAGGTFSTDTQYF,TGTGCCAGCAGCATGGGACTAGCGGGGGGGACTTTTAGCACAGATACGCAGTATTTT
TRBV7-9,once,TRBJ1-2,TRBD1,CASSLTGDDGYTF,TGTGCCAGCAGCCTGACAGGGGATGATGGCTACACCTTC
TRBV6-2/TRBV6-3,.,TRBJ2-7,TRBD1,CASSGTGGNYEQYF,TGTGCCAGCAGTGGGACAGGGGGCAACTACGAGCAGTACTTC
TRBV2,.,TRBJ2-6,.,CASSHRGYLSGANVLTF,TGTGCCAGCAGCCATAGGGGGTACCTTTCTGGGGCCAACGTCCTGACTTTC
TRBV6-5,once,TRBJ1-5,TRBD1,CASRATGTGNQPQHF,TGTGCCAGCCGCGCTACCGGGACAGGCAATCAGCCCCAGCATTTT
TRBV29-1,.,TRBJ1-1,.,CSVMVDSTEAFF,TGCAGCGTTATGGTAGACAGCACTGAAGCTTTCTTT
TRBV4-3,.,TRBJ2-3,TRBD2,CASSQVAGATDTQYF,TGCGCCAGCAGCCAAGTAGCGGGGGCCACAGATACGCAGTATTTT
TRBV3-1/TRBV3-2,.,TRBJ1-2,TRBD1,CASSLRQGLDGYTF,TGTGCCAGCAGCCTACGACAGGGGTTAGATGGCTACACCTTC
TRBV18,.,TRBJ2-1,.,CASSRDTKVDEQFF,TGTGCCAGCTCCCGGGACACCAAAGTCGATGAGCAGTTCTTC
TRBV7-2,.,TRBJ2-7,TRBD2,CASSLAGGSLYEQYF,TGTGCCAGCAGCTTAGCGGGGGGGTCCCTGTACGAGCAGTACTTC
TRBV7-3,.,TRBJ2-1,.,CASSSTLEAKQFF,TGTGCCAGCAGCTCTACACTAGAAGCCAAGCAGTTCTTC
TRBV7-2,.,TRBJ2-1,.,CASSLAVKRGNNEQFF,TGTGCCAGCAGCTTAGCAGTTAAACGGGGAAACAATGAGCAGTTCTTC
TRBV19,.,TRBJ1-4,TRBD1,CATNSDRVGGSPFNEKLFF,TGTGCCACCAACTCAGACAGGGTAGGGGGTTCGCCATTTAATGAAAAACTGTTTTTT
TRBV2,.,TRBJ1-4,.,CASSAAGKKWTNEKLFF,TGTGCCAGCAGTGCGGCAGGGAAAAAATGGACTAATGAAAAACTGTTTTTT
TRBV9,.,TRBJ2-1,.,CASSGGEKKANEQFF,TGTGCCAGCAGCGGGGGGGAAAAGAAGGCCAATGAGCAGTTCTTC
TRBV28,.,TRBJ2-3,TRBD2,CASSLSGSTDTQYF,TGTGCCAGCAGTCTTAGCGGGAGCACAGATACGCAGTATTTT
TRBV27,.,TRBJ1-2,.,CASSFRQNYGYTF,TGTGCCAGCAGTTTCAGACAGAACTATGGCTACACCTTC
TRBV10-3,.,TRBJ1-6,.,CAISESLSLSPLHF,TGTGCCATCAGTGAGTCGCTCAGTCTGTCACCCCTCCACTTT
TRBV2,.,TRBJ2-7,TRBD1,CASRGQGAYEQYF,TGTGCCAGCAGGGGACAGGGCGCGTACGAGCAGTACTTC
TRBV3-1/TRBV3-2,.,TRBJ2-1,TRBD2,CASSQVGLAGGPEQFF,TGTGCCAGCAGCCAAGTAGGTCTAGCGGGAGGGCCTGAGCAGTTCTTC
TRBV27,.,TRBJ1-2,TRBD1,CASRPSRQTGVNGYTF,TGTGCCAGCAGACCTTCTCGCCAGACAGGGGTTAATGGCTACACCTTC
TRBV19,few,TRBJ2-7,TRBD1,CASSTDRGTYEQYF,TGTGCCAGTAGTACCGACAGGGGAACCTACGAGCAGTACTTC
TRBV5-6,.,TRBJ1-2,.,CASSLEPLYGYTF,TGTGCCAGCAGCTTGGAGCCCCTTTATGGCTACACCTTC
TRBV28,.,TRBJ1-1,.,CASSQPDRANTEAFF,TGTGCCAGCAGTCAACCCGACAGAGCTAACACTGAAGCTTTCTTT
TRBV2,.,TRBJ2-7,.,CASSELSAFSYEQYF,TGTGCCAGCAGTGAACTGTCAGCGTTCTCCTACGAGCAGTACTTC
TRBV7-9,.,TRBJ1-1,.,CASSLPLQGSRTEAFF,TGTGCCAGCAGCTTACCATTACAGGGCTCGAGGACTGAAGCTTTCTTT
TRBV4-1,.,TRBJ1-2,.,CASGQTAYGYTF,TGCGCCAGCGGACAGACAGCCTATGGCTACACCTTC
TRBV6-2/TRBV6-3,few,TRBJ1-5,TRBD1,CASSYYGQGRRYSNQPQHF,TGTGCCAGCAGTTACTACGGACAGGGACGGAGGTATAGCAATCAGCCCCAGCATTTT